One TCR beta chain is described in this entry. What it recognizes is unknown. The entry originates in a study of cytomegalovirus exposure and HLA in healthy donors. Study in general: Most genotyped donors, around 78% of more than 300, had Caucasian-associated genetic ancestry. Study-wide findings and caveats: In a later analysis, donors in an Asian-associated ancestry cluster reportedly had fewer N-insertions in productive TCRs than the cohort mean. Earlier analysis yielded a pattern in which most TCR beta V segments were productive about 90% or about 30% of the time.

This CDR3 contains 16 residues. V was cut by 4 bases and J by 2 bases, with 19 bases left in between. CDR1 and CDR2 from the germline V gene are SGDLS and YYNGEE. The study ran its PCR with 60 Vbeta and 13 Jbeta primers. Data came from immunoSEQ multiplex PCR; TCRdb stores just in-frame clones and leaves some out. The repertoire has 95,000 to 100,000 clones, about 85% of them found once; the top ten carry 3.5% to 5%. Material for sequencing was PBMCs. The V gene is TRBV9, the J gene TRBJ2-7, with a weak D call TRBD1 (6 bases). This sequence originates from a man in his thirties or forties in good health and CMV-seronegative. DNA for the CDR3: TGTGCCAGCAGCTCCCGACAGGCGGCTTCCGCCTACGAGCAGTACTTC. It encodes CASSSRQAASAYEQYF.